Listed below are T cell receptor beta chains from one sample, sequenced in a study of T cells expressing NK-cell markers. For each CDR3 protein, TCRdb gives one entry from its re-call of the 5' RACE reads, without DNA. This sample contains 250,000 to 300,000 distinct CDR3 sequences. Sequences were obtained from blood T cells: a sorted CD56 or NKG2C T cell subset, CD4+ or CD8+ T cells, or bulk PBMC T cells (not recorded which). The receptor source for this set is a young man in good health. CDR3s include the opening cysteine and the closing phenylalanine or tryptophan. Fields, in order: J gene, V gene, CDR3 protein.

TRBJ2-3,TRBV12-3/TRBV12-4,CASSLGASGDTQYF
TRBJ2-7,TRBV7-2,CASSLGERDYSYEQYF
TRBJ2-2,TRBV6-1,CASSASGRTNTGELFF
TRBJ2-1,TRBV24-1,CATSDGMGDEQFF
TRBJ2-3,TRBV6-5,CASSYPRPTGTQYF
TRBJ1-6,TRBV5-1,CASSLVAGDYSPLHF
TRBJ2-1,TRBV6-5,CAITDLNEQFF
TRBJ1-2,TRBV4-1,CASSQVVRGIYGYTF
TRBJ2-5,TRBV6-1,CASSEGAGRQETQYF
TRBJ2-2,TRBV20-1,CSARGRDLGELFF
TRBJ1-2,TRBV5-4,CASSLARAAQRIYGYTF
TRBJ2-4,TRBV7-2,CASSQEGRVRAKNIQYF
TRBJ2-5,TRBV29-1,CSSYGVGAAQETQYF
TRBJ1-5,TRBV20-1,CSARVGRGNNQPQHF
TRBJ2-5,TRBV20-1,CSAAPGQQETQYF
TRBJ1-5,TRBV12-3/TRBV12-4,CASSLGRGDQPQHF
TRBJ2-1,TRBV10-3,CAISEGLSSGSIPNEQFF